This entry lists 27 T cell receptor beta chains sequenced from one sample in a study of Ad26.COV2.S vaccination and SARS-CoV-2 variants. The treatment was: some 20 received Ad26.COV2.S at low or high dose, single or two shots; 5 received placebo; per-sample allocation not given. The samples were gathered on day 63 after the first injection of vaccine or placebo. Only in-frame clones appear in the TCRdb table, and some are missing; sequencing was by immunoSEQ multiplex PCR. The sample shows a few hundred thousand clones, under 90% of them seen only once. The source was peripheral blood, collected in a trial of Ad26.COV2.S vaccine versus placebo. These receptors originate from a person aged 18-65 years who received the Ad26.COV2.S COVID-19 vaccine or a placebo.

The CDR3 loop is CASSRDSSNSPLHF. CDR3 nucleotides: TGTGCCAGCAGTCGGGACAGTTCAAATTCACCCCTCCACTTT. The chain is built from TRBV4-2 and TRBJ1-6, with TRBD1 matching over 7 bases. CDR3 length: 14 residues. The germline CDR1 and CDR2 sequences are LGHNA and YNFKEQ. The ends lost 6 bases at V and 7 bases at J; junction bases unmatched: 6.

The DNA of the CDR3 is TGTGCCAGCAGCTTTAGGGGGAGGTCTGCCAGCTCCTACGAGCAGTACTTC. This codes for CASSFRGRSASSYEQYF. This chain links TRBV5-4 with TRBJ2-7, with D perhaps matching TRBD1 or TRBD2 (6 bases each). Trimming stripped 2 bases from V and 0 bases from J, with 18 bases between. From germline, CDR1 is SGHNT and CDR2 YYREEE (reference sequence). The CDR3 sequence is 17 residues long.

The rearrangement links TRBV4-3 to TRBJ2-3; D unresolved. The CDR3 contains 14 residues. V was cut by 0 bases and J by 2 bases, with 6 bases left in between. In germline, CDR1 is LGHNA, CDR2 YSLEER. CDR3 sequence (DNA): TGCGCCAGCAGCCAAGAACGGAACACAGATACGCAGTATTTT. Translated: CASSQERNTDTQYF.

V usage is TRBV4-3 and J usage is TRBJ1-1, with D perhaps TRBD1 (5 bases). CDR1 is LGHNA and CDR2 is YSLEER in the germline V gene. Trimming cost V 3 bases and J 1 base, with 24 bases left between them. CDR3 length: 19 residues. Written as DNA, the CDR3 is TGCGCCAGCAGCCAGGAAATAGGAGGAACAGGAAAACAGAACACTGAAGCTTTCTTT. Translated, it gives CASSQEIGGTGKQNTEAFF.

The rearrangement uses TRBV18 and TRBJ2-7, with TRBD2 matching 12 bases. The V gene end was trimmed by 0 bases and the J gene end by 4 bases; junction bases not matched to a gene: 7. The CDR3 extends over 17 amino acids. From germline, CDR1 is KGHSH and CDR2 LQKENI. DNA of the CDR3: TGTGCCAGCTCACCACCCCCGGCTAGCGGGAGGGCATACGAGCAGTACTTC. The encoded protein is CASSPPPASGRAYEQYF.

J is TRBJ1-4 and V is TRBV18, with TRBD1 as a possible D gene (6 bases). From germline, CDR1 is KGHSH and CDR2 LQKENI. CDR3 length equals 15 residues. The germline V and J ends were trimmed by 3 bases and 8 bases, with 16 bases remaining between them. The CDR3 DNA is TGTGCCAGCTCACCGTCAGGGGAAACTCGAGAAAAACTGTTTTTT. Translated: CASSPSGETREKLFF.

A few counts support this clone. The rearrangement links TRBV18 to TRBJ1-3; the D is unclear. In germline, CDR1 is KGHSH, CDR2 LQKENI. Trimming pared 3 bases from V and 2 bases from J, leaving 8 bases between. This CDR3 spans 14 amino acids. CDR3 sequence reads: CASSPPQTGNTIYF. The CDR3 region has the DNA TGTGCCAGCTCACCTCCTCAGACTGGAAACACCATATATTTT.

The chain uses TRBV7-2 and TRBJ1-6; no reliable D call. This CDR3 has 16 amino acids. Trimming cost V 4 bases and J 6 bases, with 16 bases left between them. Germline CDR1 reads SGHTA; CDR2 reads FQGNSA. This CDR3 is CASSSSPGSVNSPLHF. The CDR3 region has the DNA TGTGCCAGCAGCTCCTCCCCGGGGAGTGTTAATTCACCCCTCCACTTT.

This chain uses TRBV9 with TRBJ1-5, with D possibly being TRBD1 (5 bases). CDR1 and CDR2 (germline): SGDLS, YYNGEE. With 0 bases removed from V and 1 base from J, the gap between germline ends came to 8 bases. This CDR3 contains 15 residues. This CDR3 reads CASSVGWDSNQPQHF. CDR3 in DNA: TGTGCCAGCAGCGTAGGGTGGGACAGCAATCAGCCCCAGCATTTT.

The V and J genes are TRBV19 and TRBJ1-4; D unresolved. CDR1 and CDR2 from the germline V gene are LNHDA and SQIVND (reference sequence). The CDR3 spans 14 residues. V was pared by 4 bases and J by 3 bases, with 9 bases between. DNA of the CDR3: TGTGCCAGTAGTAATCGGGTCTCTAATGAAAAACTGTTTTTT. This translates into CASSNRVSNEKLFF.

This clone has more than one count but fewer than ten. An end of the junction does not agree with germline; a read error may underlie this. The chain carries TRBV7-9 and TRBJ1-2, with 7 bases identical to TRBD1. The CDR3 has 14 residues. Germline CDR1 is SEHNR and CDR2 is FQNEAQ (reference sequence). CDR3 sequence (DNA): TGTGCCAGCAGCGTAGCCGACAGGGCTTATGGCTACACCTTC. This codes for CASSVADRAYGYTF.

With regard to this clone: The same CDR3 can be traced to other DNA sequences in this sample. The V call is TRBV6-5, the J call TRBJ1-1, with D possibly TRBD1 on 5 matching bases. Germline V gives CDR1 MNHEY, CDR2 SVGAGI. V lost 6 bases, J lost 2 bases, and 10 bases lay in between. This CDR3 has 13 residues. The CDR3 reads CASSRTGNTEAFF. The CDR3, as DNA: TGTGCCAGCAGCCGTACAGGTAACACTGAAGCTTTCTTT.

The rearrangement uses TRBV2 and TRBJ2-2, with 7 bases identical to TRBD2. The CDR3 extends over 18 amino acids. The germline gives CDR1 SNHLY, CDR2 FYNNEI. Germline trimming cut 3 bases from V and 2 bases from J; bases unmatched to any gene: 12. The chain's CDR3 is CASSDHLRGDLNTGELFF. DNA for the CDR3: TGTGCCAGCAGTGATCACCTACGGGGGGACCTCAACACCGGGGAGCTGTTTTTT.

The CDR3 nucleotides are TGTGCCAGCAGCCCAACCGGACAGGGGGCGCCTAAGGATCAGCCCCAGCATTTT. Residues: CASSPTGQGAPKDQPQHF. The chain combines TRBV7-2 with TRBJ1-5; 11 bases agree with TRBD1. J was trimmed by 5 bases and V by 5 bases; bases with no gene match: 14. Germline V gene lookup returns CDR1 SGHTA and CDR2 FQGNSA. This CDR3 spans 18 amino acids.

This clone showed up just once. The chain joins TRBV3-1 (or the pseudogene TRBV3-2) to TRBJ2-3; 11 nucleotides line up with TRBD2. The germline gives CDR1 LGHDT, CDR2 YNNKEL (reference sequence). The V gene end was trimmed by 1 base and the J gene end by 0 bases; junction bases not matched to a gene: 6. This CDR3 has 18 residues. The chain's CDR3 is CASSQGSRLAGSTDTQYF. The CDR3 coding sequence is TGTGCCAGCAGCCAAGGTTCTAGACTAGCGGGGAGCACAGATACGCAGTATTTT.

This chain uses TRBV9 with TRBJ1-1, with D possibly matching TRBD1 (6 bases). V dropped 6 bases and J dropped 0 bases, with 12 bases sitting between them. Looked up from germline, CDR1 is SGDLS and CDR2 is YYNGEE. The CDR3 length is 14 residues. This CDR3 is CASTRTAMNTEAFF. The CDR3, as DNA: TGTGCCAGCACCCGGACAGCCATGAACACTGAAGCTTTCTTT.

The rearrangement uses TRBV7-2 and TRBJ2-5; TRBD1 matches at 9 bases. Germline-derived CDR1 and CDR2 are SGHTA and FQGNSA. J lost 6 bases, V lost 5 bases, and 13 bases had no gene match. This CDR3 is 16 amino acids long. The chain's CDR3 is CASSGTGTGRGKTQYF. CDR3 bases: TGTGCCAGCAGCGGGACCGGGACAGGGAGGGGAAAGACCCAGTACTTC.

In its sample, this clone was seen a few times. The V and J genes are TRBV5-1 and TRBJ2-7; D is tentatively TRBD1 or TRBD2 (5 bases each). The V gene lost 0 bases and the J gene lost 0 bases, with 7 bases spanning the gap. This CDR3 spans 14 amino acids. Germline loops: CDR1 SGHRS, CDR2 YFSETQ. The CDR3 spells CASSLGGYSYEQYF. In DNA form, the CDR3 reads TGCGCCAGCAGCTTGGGGGGGTACTCCTACGAGCAGTACTTC.

The rearrangement joins TRBV4-1 to TRBJ1-4, with TRBD1 matching 8 bases. Germline-derived CDR1 and CDR2 are MGHRA and YSYEKL. This CDR3 has 16 amino acids. Trimming took 1 base from V and 8 from J; bases not matched to a gene: 9. The CDR3 coding sequence is TGCGCCAGCAGCCAAGTGTTTCGGACAGGGTACGAAAAACTGTTTTTT. Its translation is CASSQVFRTGYEKLFF.

V usage is TRBV11-2 and J usage is TRBJ2-6; D gene unclear. Germline V lookup: CDR1 SGHAT, CDR2 FQNNGV. The CDR3 is 15 amino acids. The V end was cut by 1 base, the J end by 2 bases, with 6 bases between. The CDR3 region is CASSLALPGANVLTF. The DNA of the CDR3 is TGTGCCAGCAGCTTAGCTCTTCCTGGGGCCAACGTCCTGACTTTC. Using reference TRBV11-2 and TRBJ2-6 for the parts outside the CDR3, the full variable domain is EAGVAQSPRYKIIEKRQSVAFWCNPISGHATLYWYQQILGQGPKLLIQFQNNGVVDDSQLPKDRFSAERLKGVDSTLKIQPAKLEDSAVYLCASSLALPGANVLTFGAGSRLTVL.

The J gene is TRBJ1-1, the V gene TRBV19; D not certain. This CDR3 is 13 amino acids long. CDR1 is LNHDA, CDR2 SQIVND, per germline (reference sequence). Trimming cost V 3 bases and J 5 bases, with 10 bases left between them. Written as DNA, the CDR3 is TGTGCCAGTAGTATGGGCCATGTTACTGAAGCTTTCTTT. Translation gives CASSMGHVTEAFF.

In this sample, this clone turned up a few times. The chain carries TRBV11-2 and TRBJ2-1; 9 nucleotides line up with TRBD1. Trimming cost V 3 bases and J 8 bases; bases outside gene matches: 8. CDR3 length equals 15 residues. Germline CDR1 is SGHAT and CDR2 is FQNNGV. The CDR3 region has the DNA TGTGCCAGCAGCTTTTCGGGACAGGGTATCGATGAGCAGTTCTTC. Translation gives CASSFSGQGIDEQFF.

The chain combines TRBV15 with TRBJ2-1, with D perhaps matching TRBD2 (5 bases). Germline CDR1 reads LNHNV; CDR2 reads YYDKDF (reference sequence). V lost 1 base, J lost 9 bases, and 10 bases lay in between. The length of the CDR3 is 13 residues. The CDR3 DNA follows: TGTGCCACCAGCAGAGCGGGGTTCGGTGAGCAGTTCTTC. It is translated as CATSRAGFGEQFF.

The chain recombines TRBV27 with TRBJ2-3, with D perhaps matching TRBD2 (6 bases). Per the germline V gene, CDR1 is MNHEY and CDR2 is SMNVEV (reference sequence). This CDR3 has 17 amino acids. V was shortened by 7 bases and J by 0 bases, with 20 bases between the two germline ends. This chain's CDR3 is CASNVNGGIVSTDTQYF. The CDR3 nucleotides read TGTGCCAGCAATGTAAACGGGGGAATCGTTAGCACAGATACGCAGTATTTT.

The chain combines TRBV6-6 with TRBJ1-2; the match to TRBD1 covers 10 bases. Germline loops: CDR1 MNHNY, CDR2 SVGAGI (reference sequence). The CDR3 covers 14 residues. V dropped 10 bases and J dropped 3; count of bases not matched to a gene: 8. The CDR3 region has the DNA TGTGCCATTTACAGTGACAGGGGGCACTATGGCTACACCTTC. Amino acids: CAIYSDRGHYGYTF.

The chain employs TRBV7-2 and TRBJ1-1, with D tentatively TRBD1 (6 bases). Germline CDR1 reads SGHTA; CDR2 reads FQGNSA. This CDR3 comprises 14 residues. V was pared by 5 bases and J by 3 bases, with 13 bases between. The CDR3 region is CASSIGGADTEAFF. The CDR3 DNA reads TGTGCCAGCAGCATAGGGGGTGCGGACACTGAAGCTTTCTTT.

This clone was seen a handful of times. The V gene is TRBV10-2, the J gene TRBJ1-3; D is perhaps TRBD1 (5 bases). This CDR3 comprises 13 residues. V was cut by 8 bases and J by 5 bases, with 13 bases left in between. Germline V gene data show CDR1 as WSHSY and CDR2 as SAAADI. CDR3 amino acids: CASAIQGRNTIYF. The CDR3, as DNA: TGCGCCAGCGCAATCCAGGGTAGAAACACCATATATTTT.